This T cell receptor beta chain was documented in a study of blood T cell repertoires in COVID-19. Study details: The samples span acute and convalescent COVID-19 from the United States, Italy and Spain.

Authors' methods: How many nucleated cells were present was estimated from reference gene primer amplification. Method: immunoSEQ multiplex PCR; TCRdb's copy keeps in-frame clones and lacks some. The V and J calls and clone size come from that table; D and trimming were worked out from the DNA. This sample has 150,000 to 200,000 clones, with 70% to 80% found just once. Looked up from germline, CDR1 is LGHDT and CDR2 is YNNKEL (reference sequence). V gave up 6 bases and J gave up 6 bases, with 20 bases separating them. This CDR3 has 15 amino acids. Material: peripheral blood. The TCR was taken from a man in his fifties or sixties who had recovered from COVID-19. The V and J genes are TRBV3-1 (or the pseudogene TRBV3-2) and TRBJ1-2; D is possibly TRBD1 (5 bases). The CDR3 loop reads CASSLDMTARNGYTF. In DNA, the CDR3 is TGTGCCAGCAGTCTGGACATGACGGCAAGAAATGGCTACACCTTC.